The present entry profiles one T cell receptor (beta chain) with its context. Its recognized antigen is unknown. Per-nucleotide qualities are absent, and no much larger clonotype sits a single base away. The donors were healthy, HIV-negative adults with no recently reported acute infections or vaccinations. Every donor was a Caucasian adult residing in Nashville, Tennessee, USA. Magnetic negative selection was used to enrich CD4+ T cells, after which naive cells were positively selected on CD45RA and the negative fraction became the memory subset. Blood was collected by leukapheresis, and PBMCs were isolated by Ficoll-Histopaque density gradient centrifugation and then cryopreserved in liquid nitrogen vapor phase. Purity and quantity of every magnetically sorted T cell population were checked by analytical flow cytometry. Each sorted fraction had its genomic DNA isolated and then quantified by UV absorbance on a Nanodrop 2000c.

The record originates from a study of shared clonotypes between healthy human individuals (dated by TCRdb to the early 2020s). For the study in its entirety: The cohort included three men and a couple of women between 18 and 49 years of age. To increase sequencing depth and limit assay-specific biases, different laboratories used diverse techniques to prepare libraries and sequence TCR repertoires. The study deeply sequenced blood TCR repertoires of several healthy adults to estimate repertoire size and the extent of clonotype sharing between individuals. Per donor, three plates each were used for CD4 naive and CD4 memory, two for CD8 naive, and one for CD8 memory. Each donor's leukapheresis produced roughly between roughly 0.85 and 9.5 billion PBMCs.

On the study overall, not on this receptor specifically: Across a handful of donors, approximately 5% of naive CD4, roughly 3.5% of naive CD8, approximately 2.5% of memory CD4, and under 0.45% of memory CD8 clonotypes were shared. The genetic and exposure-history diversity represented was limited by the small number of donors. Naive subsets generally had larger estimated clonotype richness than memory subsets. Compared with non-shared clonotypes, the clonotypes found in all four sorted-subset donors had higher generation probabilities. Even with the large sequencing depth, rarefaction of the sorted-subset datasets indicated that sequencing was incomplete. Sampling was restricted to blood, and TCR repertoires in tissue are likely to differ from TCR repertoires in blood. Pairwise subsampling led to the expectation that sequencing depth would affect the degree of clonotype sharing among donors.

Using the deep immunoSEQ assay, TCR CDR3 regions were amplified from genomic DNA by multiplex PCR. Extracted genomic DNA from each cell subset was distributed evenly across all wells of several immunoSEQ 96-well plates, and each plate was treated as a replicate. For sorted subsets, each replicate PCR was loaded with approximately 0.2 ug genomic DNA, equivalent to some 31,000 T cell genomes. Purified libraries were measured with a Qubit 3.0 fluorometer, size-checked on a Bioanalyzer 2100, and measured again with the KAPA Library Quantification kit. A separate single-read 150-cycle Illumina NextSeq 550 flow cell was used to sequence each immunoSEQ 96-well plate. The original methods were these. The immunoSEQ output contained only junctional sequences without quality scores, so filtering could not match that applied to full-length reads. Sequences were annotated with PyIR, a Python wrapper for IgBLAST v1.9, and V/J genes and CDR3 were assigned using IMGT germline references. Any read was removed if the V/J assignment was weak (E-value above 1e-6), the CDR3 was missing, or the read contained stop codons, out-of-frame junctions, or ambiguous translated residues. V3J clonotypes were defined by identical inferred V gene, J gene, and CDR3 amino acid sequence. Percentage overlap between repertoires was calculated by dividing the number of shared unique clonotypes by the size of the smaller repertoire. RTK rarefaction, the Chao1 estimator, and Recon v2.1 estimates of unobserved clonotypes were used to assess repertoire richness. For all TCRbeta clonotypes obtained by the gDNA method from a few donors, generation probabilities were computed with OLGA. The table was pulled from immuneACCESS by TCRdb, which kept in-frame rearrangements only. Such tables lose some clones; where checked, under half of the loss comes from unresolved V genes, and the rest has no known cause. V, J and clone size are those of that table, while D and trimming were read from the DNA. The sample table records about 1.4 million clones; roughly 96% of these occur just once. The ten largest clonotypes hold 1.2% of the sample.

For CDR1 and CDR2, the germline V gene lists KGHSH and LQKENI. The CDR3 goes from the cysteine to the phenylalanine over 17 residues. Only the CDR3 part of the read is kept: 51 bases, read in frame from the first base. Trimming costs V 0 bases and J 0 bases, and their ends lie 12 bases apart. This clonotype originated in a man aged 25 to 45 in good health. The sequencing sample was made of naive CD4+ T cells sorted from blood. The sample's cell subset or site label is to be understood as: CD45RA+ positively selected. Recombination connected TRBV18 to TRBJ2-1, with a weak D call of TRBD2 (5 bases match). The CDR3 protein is CASSPPSRDRSYNEQFF. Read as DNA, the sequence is TGTGCCAGCTCACCACCAAGCCGGGATCGCTCCTACAATGAGCAGTTCTTC. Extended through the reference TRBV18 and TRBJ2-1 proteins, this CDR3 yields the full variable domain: NAGVMQNPRHLVRRRGQEARLRCSPMKGHSHVYWYRQLPEEGLKFMVYLQKENIIDESGMPKERFSAEFPKEGPSILRIQQVVRGDSAAYFCASSPPSRDRSYNEQFFGPGTRLTVL.